This T cell receptor (beta chain) originates from a study of Graves' ophthalmopathy and Graves' hyperthyroidism. A remark on this clonotype: Its target is not known.

For repertoire sequencing, the TCR beta CDR3 regions were amplified from RNA transcripts. HTBI primers primed a first-round RT-PCR, and a second-round multiplex PCR followed. TCRdb ran MiXCR on the multiplex PCR reads and lists one entry per CDR3 protein. The repertoire has about 400,000 distinct CDR3 sequences, approximately 20% of them found once; the top ten carry roughly 1.4%. Deletions cut 0 bases from V and 8 bases from J, with 17 bases between. Looked up from germline, CDR1 is MDHEN and CDR2 is SYDVKM. The CDR3 spans 16 residues. Whole-study findings and limits: In blood, most expanded thyroid clonotypes above 0.001 frequency were also detected. Discriminating ophthalmopathy from stable hyperthyroidism, a 13-signature model attained a sensitivity of over 85% and a specificity of about 79%.

The V and J genes are TRBV28 and TRBJ1-3, with D uncertain. The sequence came from a woman between 18 and 29 years old with Graves' ophthalmopathy. Input material: peripheral blood. CDR3 loop: CASSLCFKEGWHTIYF. Written as DNA, the CDR3 is TGTGCCAGCAGTTTATGCTTTAAGGAAGGGTGGCACACCATATATTTT.